At least ten counts were recorded for the clone carrying this TCR beta chain. Its antigen is still unknown. Breast cancer patients provided tissue from their axillary draining lymph nodes. Via MiXCR, TCRdb re-called the multiplex PCR reads, giving one row per CDR3 protein. The sample shows 150,000 to 200,000 distinct CDR3 sequences, about 33% of them seen only once. V was shortened by 4 bases and J by 5 bases, with 10 bases between the two germline ends. The germline V gene has CDR1 KGHDR and CDR2 SFDVKD. This CDR3 spans 14 amino acids. This sample was included in a study of breast tumors, draining lymph nodes, adjacent tissues. Broader study findings: Luminal-like breast cancer showed significantly higher tumor–nontumor repertoire similarity than basal-like. Tumors had less TCR diversity than lymph nodes, more than nontumor tissue. The data were judged consistent with most tumor T cells coming from lymph node and expanding in tumor.

Input material: axillary lymph node tissue. This chain joins TRBV24-1 and TRBJ2-2; D gene unclear. This TCR derives from a female donor with breast cancer. Some clones in this sample may be carry-over from other donors' samples. CDR3 in DNA: TGTGCCACCAGTGACCAACTCACTACCGGGGAGCTGTTTTTT. It is translated as CATSDQLTTGELFF.